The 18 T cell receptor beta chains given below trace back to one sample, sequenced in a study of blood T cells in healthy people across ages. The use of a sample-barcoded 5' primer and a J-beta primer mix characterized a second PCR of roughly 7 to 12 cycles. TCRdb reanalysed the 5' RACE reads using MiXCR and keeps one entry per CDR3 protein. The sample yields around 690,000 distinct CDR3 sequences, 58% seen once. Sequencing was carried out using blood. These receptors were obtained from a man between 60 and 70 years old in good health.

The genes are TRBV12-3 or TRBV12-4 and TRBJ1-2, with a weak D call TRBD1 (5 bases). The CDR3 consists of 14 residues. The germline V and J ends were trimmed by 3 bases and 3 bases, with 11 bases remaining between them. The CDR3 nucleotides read TGTGCCAGCAGTTTTTCGGGGACGCACTATGGCTACACCTTC. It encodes CASSFSGTHYGYTF.

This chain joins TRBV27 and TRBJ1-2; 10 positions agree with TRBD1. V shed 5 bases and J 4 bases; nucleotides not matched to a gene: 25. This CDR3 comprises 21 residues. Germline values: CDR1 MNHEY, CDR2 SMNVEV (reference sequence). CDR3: CASSTFPLRPGTGVKGYGYTF. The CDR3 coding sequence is TGTGCCAGCAGTACTTTTCCCCTCCGTCCCGGGACAGGGGTCAAGGGCTATGGCTACACCTTC.

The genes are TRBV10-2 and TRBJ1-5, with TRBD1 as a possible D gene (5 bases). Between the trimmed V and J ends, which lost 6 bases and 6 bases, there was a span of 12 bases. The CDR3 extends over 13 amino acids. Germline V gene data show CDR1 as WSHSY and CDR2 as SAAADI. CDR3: CASSPGTVQPQHF. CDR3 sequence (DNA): TGCGCCAGCAGCCCCGGGACGGTTCAGCCCCAGCATTTT.

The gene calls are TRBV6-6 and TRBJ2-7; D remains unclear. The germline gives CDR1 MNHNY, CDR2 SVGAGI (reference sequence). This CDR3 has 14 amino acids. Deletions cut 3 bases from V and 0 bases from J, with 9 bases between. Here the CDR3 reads CASSYSYSSYEQYF. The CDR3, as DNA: TGTGCCAGCAGTTATTCCTACAGCTCCTACGAGCAGTACTTC.

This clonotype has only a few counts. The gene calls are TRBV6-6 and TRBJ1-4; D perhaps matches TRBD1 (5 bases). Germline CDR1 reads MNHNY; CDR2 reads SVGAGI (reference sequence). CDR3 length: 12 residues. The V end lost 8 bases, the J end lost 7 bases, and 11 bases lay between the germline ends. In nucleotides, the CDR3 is TGTGCCAGCGGGGGGGGGAGTGAAAAACTGTTTTTT. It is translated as CASGGGSEKLFF.

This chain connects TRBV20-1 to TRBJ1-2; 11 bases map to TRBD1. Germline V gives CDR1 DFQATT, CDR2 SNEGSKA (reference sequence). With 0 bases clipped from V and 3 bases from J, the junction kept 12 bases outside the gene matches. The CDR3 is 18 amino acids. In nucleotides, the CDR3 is TGCAGTGCTAGAGATCCGGGACAGGGGGATTTATTGGACTATGGCTACACCTTC. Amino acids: CSARDPGQGDLLDYGYTF.

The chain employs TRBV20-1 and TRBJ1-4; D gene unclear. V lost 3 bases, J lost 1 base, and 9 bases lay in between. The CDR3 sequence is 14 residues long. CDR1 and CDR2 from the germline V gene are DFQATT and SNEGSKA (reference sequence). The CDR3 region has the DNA TGCAGTGCTAGTAGGCAGCGAACTAATGAAAAACTGTTTTTT. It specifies CSASRQRTNEKLFF.

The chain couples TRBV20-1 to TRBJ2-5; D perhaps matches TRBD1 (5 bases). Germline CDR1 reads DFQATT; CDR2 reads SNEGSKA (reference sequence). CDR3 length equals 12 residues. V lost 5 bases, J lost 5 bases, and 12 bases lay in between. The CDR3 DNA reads TGCAGTGCTCTCCCTGGGGCCGAGACCCAGTACTTC. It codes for CSALPGAETQYF.

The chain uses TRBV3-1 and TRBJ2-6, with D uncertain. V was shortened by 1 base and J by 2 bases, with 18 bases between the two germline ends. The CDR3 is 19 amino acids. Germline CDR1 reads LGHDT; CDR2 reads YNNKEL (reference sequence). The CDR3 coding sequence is TGTGCCAGCAGCCAAGTTCGTACATACCTCTCCCCTGGGGCCAACGTCCTGACTTTC. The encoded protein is CASSQVRTYLSPGANVLTF. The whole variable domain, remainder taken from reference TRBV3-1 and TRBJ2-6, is DTAVSQTPKYLVTQMGNDKSIKCEQNLGHDTMYWYKQDSKKFLKIMFSYNNKELIINETVPNRFSPKSPDKAHLNLHINSLELGDSAVYFCASSQVRTYLSPGANVLTFGAGSRLTVL.

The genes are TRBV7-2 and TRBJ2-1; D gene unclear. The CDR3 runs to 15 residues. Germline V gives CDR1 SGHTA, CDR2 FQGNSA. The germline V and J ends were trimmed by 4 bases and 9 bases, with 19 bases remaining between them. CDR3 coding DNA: TGTGCCAGCAGCTGGTGGACGAGAAGGCCCGGTGAGCAGTTCTTC. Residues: CASSWWTRRPGEQFF.

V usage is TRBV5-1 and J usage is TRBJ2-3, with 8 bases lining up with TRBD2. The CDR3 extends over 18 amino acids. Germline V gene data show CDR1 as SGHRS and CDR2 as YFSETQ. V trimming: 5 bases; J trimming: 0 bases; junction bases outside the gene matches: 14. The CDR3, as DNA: TGCGCCAGCAGTCGGGGGGGCCTAGCGGCGCATAGCACAGATACGCAGTATTTT. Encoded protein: CASSRGGLAAHSTDTQYF.

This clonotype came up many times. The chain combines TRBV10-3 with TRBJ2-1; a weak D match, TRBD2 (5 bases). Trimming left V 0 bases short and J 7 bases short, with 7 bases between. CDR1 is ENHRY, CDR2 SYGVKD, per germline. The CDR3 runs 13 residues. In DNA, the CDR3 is TGTGCCATCAGTGAGTCGGAGGTGAATGAGCAGTTCTTC. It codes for CAISESEVNEQFF.

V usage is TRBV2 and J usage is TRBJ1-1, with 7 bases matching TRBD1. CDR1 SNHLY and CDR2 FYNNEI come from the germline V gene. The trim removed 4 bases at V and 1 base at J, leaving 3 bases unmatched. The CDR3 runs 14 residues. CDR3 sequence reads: CASSVGQWNTEAFF. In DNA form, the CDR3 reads TGTGCCAGCAGTGTGGGACAGTGGAACACTGAAGCTTTCTTT.

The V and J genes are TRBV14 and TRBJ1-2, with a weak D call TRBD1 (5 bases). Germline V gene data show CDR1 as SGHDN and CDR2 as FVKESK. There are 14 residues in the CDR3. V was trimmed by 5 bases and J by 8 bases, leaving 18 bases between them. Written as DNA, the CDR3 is TGTGCCAGCAGCGGGGCCACAGGAGCCCTCGGCTACACCTTC. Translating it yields CASSGATGALGYTF. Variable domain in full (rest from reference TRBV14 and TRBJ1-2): EAGVTQFPSHSVIEKGQTVTLRCDPISGHDNLYWYRRVMGKEIKFLLHFVKESKQDESGMPNNRFLAERTGGTYSTLKVQPAELEDSGVYFCASSGATGALGYTFGSGTRLTVV.

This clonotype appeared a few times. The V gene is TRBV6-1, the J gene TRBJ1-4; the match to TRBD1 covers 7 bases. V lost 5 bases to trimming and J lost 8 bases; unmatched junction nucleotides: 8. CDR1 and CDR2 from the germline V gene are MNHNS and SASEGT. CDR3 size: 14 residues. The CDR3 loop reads CASSPRTGGEKLFF. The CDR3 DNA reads TGTGCCAGCAGTCCGCGGACAGGAGGGGAAAAACTGTTTTTT.

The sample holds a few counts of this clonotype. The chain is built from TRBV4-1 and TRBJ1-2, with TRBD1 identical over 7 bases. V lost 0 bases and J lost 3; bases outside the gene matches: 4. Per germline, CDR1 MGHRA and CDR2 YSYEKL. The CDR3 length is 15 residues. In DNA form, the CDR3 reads TGCGCCAGCAGCCAAGACCCTGACAGGGACTATGGCTACACCTTC. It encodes CASSQDPDRDYGYTF.

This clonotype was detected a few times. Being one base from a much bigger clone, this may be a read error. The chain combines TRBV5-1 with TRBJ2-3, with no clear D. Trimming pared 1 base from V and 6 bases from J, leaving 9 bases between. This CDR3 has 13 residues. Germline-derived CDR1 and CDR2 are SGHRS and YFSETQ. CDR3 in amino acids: CASSLSTPDTQYF. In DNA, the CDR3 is TGCGCCAGCAGCTTGTCCACCCCGGATACGCAGTATTTT.

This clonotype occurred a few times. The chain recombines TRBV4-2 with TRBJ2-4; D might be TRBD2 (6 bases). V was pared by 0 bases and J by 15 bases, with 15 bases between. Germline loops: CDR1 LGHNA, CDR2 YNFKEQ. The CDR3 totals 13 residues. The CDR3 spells CASSQDLGLELYF. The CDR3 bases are TGTGCCAGCAGCCAAGATCTGGGACTCGAACTGTACTTC.